This TCR beta chain came from a study of identical twins. Study observations and caveats: For cord blood, abundant beta clonotypes had fewer insertions, unlike memory repertoires, which showed none. The authors drew conclusions from cross-sectional statistical analysis rather than following the same donors.

Template switching created a universal primer site, and the cDNA included unique molecular identifiers. TCRdb re-called the 5' RACE reads with MiXCR, one entry per CDR3 protein. The sample records 1.5 million or so distinct CDR3 sequences, roughly a third being singletons. As to this clonotype: Its antigen is not known.

CDR1 SGHAT and CDR2 FQNNGV come from the germline V gene. The CDR3 is 17 residues long. V was clipped by 1 base and J by 1 base, with 14 bases between them. Sequencing input: cord blood. This chain joins TRBV11-2 and TRBJ2-1; D ambiguous. The TCR was taken from a newborn girl in good health. The CDR3 region has the DNA TGTGCCAGCAGCTTAGCTTTTCCGCTTAGTTCCTACAATGAGCAGTTCTTC. Translation gives CASSLAFPLSSYNEQFF.